The T cell receptor beta chain under discussion was sequenced for a study of blood T cells in healthy people across ages. Study-wide context: For every two T cells, template switching captured about one barcoded beta molecule. Findings and caveats of the study: A strong correlation between TCR beta diversity and naive T cell percentage was seen. A roughly linear fall in TCR beta diversity per million T cells was seen with increasing age.

This clonotype was seen ten or more times. Its antigen is as yet unknown. Germline V gene data show CDR1 as MDHEN and CDR2 as SYDVKM. Trimming pared 6 bases from V and 10 bases from J, leaving 19 bases between. CDR3 length: 14 residues. The second PCR ran 7 to 11 cycles with a sample-barcoded 5' primer and J-beta primers. Paired-end reads containing CDR3 totaled no fewer than 2.5 million for each sample. Using its own MiXCR run on the 5' RACE reads, TCRdb lists one record per CDR3 protein. The table records approximately 1.5 million distinct CDR3 sequences, roughly 32% of them present only once. V gene TRBV28 combines with J gene TRBJ1-5; a possible D gene is TRBD1 (6 bases). The TCR comes from a woman aged 25-40 years in good health. The source material was blood. The CDR3 DNA follows: TGTGCCAGCAGCCTCGGACAGCGCCAAGCTCCCCAGCATTTT. The encoded protein is CASSLGQRQAPQHF.